This entry is about one TCR beta chain. Its antigen is currently not known. One base away there is no much larger clone; base qualities are not given. The T-cell fraction in tumor and uninvolved lung tissue was provided by TCR sequencing with the immunoSEQ assay. From the authors' description of their analysis: For survival analysis, patients were split into high (upper tertile) and low (lower two tertiles) T-cell fraction groups and compared by log-rank test. A signed-rank test was used to test differences in T-cell fraction between paired tumor and uninvolved lung samples. The table was pulled from immuneACCESS by TCRdb, which kept in-frame rearrangements only. Such tables lose some clones; where checked, under half of the loss comes from unresolved V genes, and the rest has no known cause. V, J and clone size are taken as reported in that table, and D and trimming were inferred from the DNA itself. This sample lists 13,000 or so clones; 80% were detected once. Of the sample, about 12% is held by the ten largest clones.

CDR1 and CDR2 were assigned from the germline V gene as SGHRS and YFSETQ. Germline trimming: 2 bases from V, 5 bases from J; junction bases outside gene matches: 6. Including cysteine and phenylalanine, the CDR3 has 14 amino acids. The read is trimmed to its CDR3 DNA, 42 bases read in frame from base 1. The data stem from a study of tumor-infiltrating lymphocytes in localized non-small cell lung cancer (dated by TCRdb to the early 2020s). Turning to the overall study: Patients whose samples were collected after neoadjuvant chemotherapy, as well as both smokers and never-smokers and several histologies, were included in the cohort. Resected tumor tissue and uninvolved lung tissue described as non-adjacent to the tumor were contributed by each patient, with both tissues obtained from the same patient. In total, the ICON cohort consisted of over a hundred surgical patients with localized non-small cell lung cancer who had their tumors resected. The same patients underwent several integrated assays, with TCR sequencing performed together with flow cytometry, multiplex immunofluorescence, RNA-seq, exome sequencing and proteomics. A total of approximately 56 patients were included in the paired tumor versus uninvolved lung comparison of immunoSEQ T-cell fraction.

Enrollment in ICON was initiated in 2016, and the last patient was enrolled in 2018. In a subcohort of 76 patients, fresh tumor and matched uninvolved tissue were collected for in-depth immune analyses, with TCR sequencing among those analyses. DNA isolated from bulk tissue, without cell sorting, was used for TCR sequencing. Findings and caveats that apply to the study as a whole: Recurrence-free survival showed no association with tumor T-cell fraction from TCR sequencing (p = 0.61). Higher T cell infiltration in tumors than in uninvolved lung tissue was supported by TCRbeta sequencing, consistent with immunofluorescence CD3 counts. TCR-derived T-cell fraction did not differ between the flow cytometry-defined immunotypes IM1 (good prognosis) and IM2 (poor prognosis). Assay coverage differed among patients according to how much tissue was available, so only a subset of the cohort had TCR sequencing. Because different assays used different pieces of the same tissue, intratumor heterogeneity could not be separated from technical variation.

This clonotype was obtained from a human donor with non-small cell lung cancer. Sequencing was done on a sample of lung tumor tissue. This receptor chain uses TRBV5-1 and TRBJ1-1, with 7 central nucleotides matching TRBD1. The bases read TGCGCCAGCAGCTTACCGACAGGGAATACTGAAGCTTTCTTT. Its protein reads: CASSLPTGNTEAFF.